The 26 T cell receptor beta chains listed next were all sequenced from one sample in a study of shared clonotypes between healthy human individuals. Profiled with immunoSEQ multiplex PCR; TCRdb holds only in-frame clones, not every one. Here the sample spans roughly 2.2 million clones, 85% to 95% being singletons. The sample was naive CD4+ T cells from PBMCs. Subset defined: CD45RA+ positively selected. The source is a man between 18 and 35 years old in good health. Some clones in this sample may be carry-over from other donors' samples.

The V gene is TRBV18, the J gene TRBJ2-7, with 8 bases identical to TRBD2. The J segment lost 6 bases and the V segment lost 2 bases, leaving 6 bases of the junction unmatched. Germline CDR1 and CDR2: KGHSH and LQKENI. This CDR3 has 14 residues. DNA of the CDR3: TGTGCCAGCTCACCAACGGGAGGGGAAAGCGAGCAGTACTTC. Its translation is CASSPTGGESEQYF.

The chain joins TRBV11-2 to TRBJ1-4; D is possibly TRBD1 (6 bases). The length of the CDR3 is 15 residues. Trimming left V 3 bases short and J 8 bases short, with 16 bases between. CDR1 is SGHAT and CDR2 is FQNNGV in the germline V gene. The CDR3 sequence is CASSLVRGRQEKLFF. CDR3 sequence (DNA): TGTGCCAGCAGCTTGGTGAGGGGGAGACAAGAAAAACTGTTTTTT.

The gene calls are TRBV7-2 and TRBJ1-1; D is unresolved. Trimming left V 0 bases short and J 3 bases short, with 2 bases between. This CDR3 has 12 amino acids. Germline V gene lookup returns CDR1 SGHTA and CDR2 FQGNSA. CDR3 DNA sequence: TGTGCCAGCAGCTTAGCTTACACTGAAGCTTTCTTT. Protein: CASSLAYTEAFF.

The V gene is TRBV19, the J gene TRBJ2-3, with 7 bases matching TRBD2. Germline CDR1 LNHDA, CDR2 SQIVND (reference sequence). Trimming at V came to 11 bases and at J to 1 base, leaving 9 bases not matched to a gene. The CDR3 runs to 14 residues. This CDR3 reads CAPLALAGTDTQYF. CDR3 nucleotide sequence: TGTGCCCCCCTCGCCCTAGCGGGCACAGATACGCAGTATTTT.

The V call is TRBV30, the J call TRBJ1-1; 8 bases are shared with TRBD1. The CDR3 length is 15 residues. CDR1 is GTSNPN and CDR2 is SVGIG in the germline V gene (reference sequence). V lost 1 base and J lost 1; bases outside the gene matches: 5. The CDR3 reads CAWSADRAGNTEAFF. As DNA, the CDR3 is TGTGCCTGGAGTGCGGACAGGGCTGGGAACACTGAAGCTTTCTTT.

This clone was seen only a few times. This chain connects TRBV27 to TRBJ1-1; tentative D call: TRBD1 (6 bases). The germline V gene encodes CDR1 MNHEY and CDR2 SMNVEV (reference sequence). This CDR3 is built from 13 residues. Trimming left V 6 bases short and J 4 bases short, with 12 bases between. In DNA, the CDR3 is TGTGCCAGCAGGGGACACTTAAGCACTGAAGCTTTCTTT. It codes for CASRGHLSTEAFF.

The rearrangement uses TRBV30 and TRBJ2-7, with D unresolved. The CDR3 length is 14 residues. V was shortened by 3 bases and J by 6 bases, with 18 bases between the two germline ends. CDR1 is GTSNPN, CDR2 SVGIG, per germline (reference sequence). The CDR3 DNA reads as TGTGCCTGGAGAGGCCAGTATCTCTCGGGCGAGCAGTACTTC. This translates into CAWRGQYLSGEQYF. Full variable domain (missing parts from reference TRBV30 and TRBJ2-7): SQTIHQWPATLVQPVGSPLSLECTVEGTSNPNLYWYRQAAGRGLQLLFYSVGIGQISSEVPQNLSASRPQDRQFILSSKKLLLSDSGFYLCAWRGQYLSGEQYFGPGTRLTVT.

V is TRBV27 and J is TRBJ2-3; tentatively, D is TRBD1 (5 bases). Looked up from germline, CDR1 is MNHEY and CDR2 is SMNVEV (reference sequence). The ends were cut back, 6 bases at V and 0 bases at J, with 13 bases in the middle. The CDR3 has 15 residues. The CDR3 region has the DNA TGTGCCAGCAGCCGAAAGGGGCAGAGCACAGATACGCAGTATTTT. Protein product: CASSRKGQSTDTQYF.

This clone was observed a handful of times. CDR3 sequence reads: CASSQGPDRGNQPQHF. The CDR3 DNA reads as TGCGCCAGCAGCCAGGGGCCGGACAGGGGAAACCAGCCCCAGCATTTT. The V gene is TRBV4-1, the J gene TRBJ1-5; 9 nucleotides match TRBD1. The trim removed 3 bases at V and 7 bases at J, leaving 10 bases unmatched. CDR1 is MGHRA, CDR2 YSYEKL, per germline. The CDR3 consists of 16 residues.

The rearrangement joins TRBV5-1 to TRBJ2-1, with 11 bases fitting TRBD1. CDR1 is SGHRS and CDR2 is YFSETQ in the germline V gene. The CDR3 loop spans 16 amino acids. J lost 2 bases, V lost 0 bases, and 1 base had no gene match. CDR3 region: CASSLGTGGTYNEQFF. The CDR3 DNA follows: TGCGCCAGCAGCTTGGGGACAGGGGGCACCTACAATGAGCAGTTCTTC.

The chain is built from TRBV18 and TRBJ2-7; 8 nucleotides align to TRBD2. The V segment lost 5 bases and the J segment 4 bases; nucleotides outside the gene matches: 4. This CDR3 is built from 13 residues. Germline V gene data show CDR1 as KGHSH and CDR2 as LQKENI. The CDR3 nucleotides are TGTGCCAGCTCAGGGGCTAGCGGGTACGAGCAGTACTTC. Translation gives CASSGASGYEQYF.

The chain has TRBV5-1 and TRBJ2-2; maybe TRBD1 (6 bases). Between the trimmed V and J ends, which lost 4 bases and 0 bases, there was a span of 13 bases. The CDR3 sequence is 16 residues long. Per the germline V gene, CDR1 is SGHRS and CDR2 is YFSETQ. For the CDR3, the DNA is TGCGCCAGCAGCCTTGACAGGAATCCGAACACCGGGGAGCTGTTTTTT. It translates to CASSLDRNPNTGELFF.

This chain links TRBV5-1 with TRBJ1-2; D is undetermined. The CDR3 length is 15 residues. Germline CDR1 and CDR2: SGHRS and YFSETQ. The V end was cut by 1 base, the J end by 8 bases, with 18 bases between. This CDR3 is CASSLFDGSYSGYTF. The CDR3 DNA is TGCGCCAGCAGCTTGTTTGACGGTTCCTACTCCGGCTACACCTTC.

DNA of the CDR3: TGTGCCAGCTCCGGCATGTTCGACGAGCAGTACTTC. Its translation is CASSGMFDEQYF. The chain has TRBV5-4 and TRBJ2-7; D call uncertain. Germline lookup yields CDR1 SGHNT and CDR2 YYREEE (reference sequence). Trimming stripped 7 bases from V and 5 bases from J, with 13 bases between. The CDR3 runs to 12 residues.

V usage is TRBV4-3 and J usage is TRBJ1-5; a weak D match, TRBD1 (6 bases). The length of the CDR3 is 13 residues. Per germline, CDR1 LGHNA and CDR2 YSLEER. V lost 4 bases, J lost 5 bases, and 9 bases lay in between. In nucleotides, the CDR3 is TGCGCCAGCAGCCGCGGACAGTATCAGCCCCAGCATTTT. Encoded protein: CASSRGQYQPQHF.

This clone appeared once. Within the sample, other DNA sequences also encode this same CDR3. The chain carries TRBV11-3 and TRBJ2-2, with D unresolved. V was shortened by 5 bases and J by 5 bases, with 6 bases between the two germline ends. The V gene's germline CDR1 is SGHNT and CDR2 YENEEA. The CDR3 runs to 12 residues. CDR3 bases: TGTGCCAGCAGCCCTAGTACCGGGGAGCTGTTTTTT. It translates to CASSPSTGELFF.

The J gene is TRBJ2-5, the V gene TRBV7-8; the D gene is possibly TRBD2 (5 bases). The CDR3 extends over 13 amino acids. The germline CDR1 and CDR2 sequences are SGHVS and FQNEAQ. The V and J ends lost 2 bases and 5 bases respectively, with 9 bases between them. The CDR3 region is CASSLRRVETQYF. In DNA form, the CDR3 reads TGTGCCAGCAGCTTAAGGCGGGTTGAGACCCAGTACTTC.

Remarks on this clone: Other DNA variants within this sample encode the same CDR3. This chain connects TRBV27 to TRBJ2-2; 8 bases agree with TRBD1. V shed 6 bases and J 5 bases; nucleotides not matched to a gene: 2. Germline CDR1 reads MNHEY; CDR2 reads SMNVEV (reference sequence). The CDR3 covers 13 residues. Here the CDR3 reads CASSWTGTGELFF. The CDR3 coding sequence is TGTGCCAGCAGCTGGACAGGGACCGGGGAGCTGTTTTTT.

The J gene is TRBJ2-6, the V gene TRBV6-5; D remains unclear. Germline CDR1 is MNHEY and CDR2 is SVGAGI. The CDR3 has 13 residues. CDR3 amino acids: CATRSFGANVLTF. The CDR3 nucleotides are TGTGCTACCCGGTCCTTCGGGGCCAACGTCCTGACTTTC.

About this clone: The junction departs from germline at one end; a sequencing error may be responsible. This chain links TRBV2 with TRBJ2-7; D gene ambiguous. CDR3 length equals 15 residues. CDR1 and CDR2 (germline): SNHLY, FYNNEI. In nucleotides, the CDR3 is TGTGCCAGCAGGGAAGACCGGAACCCAACCTACGAGCAGTACTTC. It is translated as CASREDRNPTYEQYF. Full variable domain (rest looked up from reference TRBV2 and TRBJ2-7): EPEVTQTPSHQVTQMGQEVILRCVPISNHLYFYWYRQILGQKVEFLVSFYNNEISEKSEIFDDQFSVERPDGSNFTLKIRSTKLEDSAMYFCASREDRNPTYEQYFGPGTRLTVT.

The chain recombines TRBV6-6 with TRBJ1-1; maybe TRBD1 (5 bases). Trimming removed 4 bases from V and 8 bases from J, with 17 bases in between. The CDR3 is 14 residues long. Germline lookup yields CDR1 MNHNY and CDR2 SVGAGI (reference sequence). This chain's CDR3 is CASSFPGGRPEAFF. The CDR3 nucleotides read TGTGCCAGCAGTTTCCCTGGGGGGAGGCCCGAAGCTTTCTTT.

The chain is built from TRBV6-1 and TRBJ1-5; tentatively, D is TRBD1 (5 bases). The V end lost 6 bases, the J end lost 6 bases, and 15 bases lay between the germline ends. This CDR3 is 14 amino acids long. The germline gives CDR1 MNHNS, CDR2 SASEGT. The CDR3 sequence is CASRGQGPTQPQHF. The CDR3, as DNA: TGTGCCAGCAGGGGGCAGGGTCCCACTCAGCCCCAGCATTTT.

Remarks on this clone: This same CDR3 is encoded by further DNA sequences in the sample. The chain carries TRBV9 and TRBJ2-5, with D possibly TRBD2 on 6 matching bases. Germline V gene sequence: CDR1 SGDLS, CDR2 YYNGEE. Between the trimmed V and J ends, which lost 0 bases and 5 bases, there was a span of 8 bases. The CDR3 consists of 13 residues. CDR3 in DNA: TGTGCCAGCAGCGTAGCTGGGGGGGAGACCCAGTACTTC. It codes for CASSVAGGETQYF.

The chain couples TRBV5-1 to TRBJ1-2; perhaps TRBD1 as D (5 bases). The germline V and J ends were trimmed by 7 bases and 7 bases, with 11 bases remaining between them. This CDR3 has 11 residues. Germline V CDR1 and CDR2: SGHRS, YFSETQ. As DNA, the CDR3 is TGCGCCAGCGGCGTGGGGGTTGGCTACACCTTC. This sequence encodes CASGVGVGYTF. Complete variable domain (other parts from reference TRBV5-1 and TRBJ1-2): KAGVTQTPRYLIKTRGQQVTLSCSPISGHRSVSWYQQTPGQGLQFLFEYFSETQRNKGNFPGRFSGRQFSNSRSEMNVSTLELGDSALYLCASGVGVGYTFGSGTRLTVV.

V is TRBV5-1 and J is TRBJ2-3, with 8 bases aligning to TRBD2. CDR1 and CDR2 from the germline V gene are SGHRS and YFSETQ. The CDR3 covers 14 residues. The junction had 5 bases not matched to a gene; V was cut back by 6 bases and J by 2 bases. CDR3 coding DNA: TGCGCCAGCAAATTGCGGGAGGTCACAGATACGCAGTATTTT. This encodes CASKLREVTDTQYF.

The chain recombines TRBV19 with TRBJ1-1, with a tentative D call TRBD1 (5 bases). V dropped 5 bases and J dropped 2 bases, with 21 bases sitting between them. CDR1 LNHDA and CDR2 SQIVND come from the germline V gene (reference sequence). This CDR3 is 17 amino acids long. CDR3 DNA: TGTGCCAGTAGTTTCGGGACTCTTTCTACCCCAAACACTGAAGCTTTCTTT. Protein sequence: CASSFGTLSTPNTEAFF. Full variable domain (missing parts from reference TRBV19 and TRBJ1-1): DGGITQSPKYLFRKEGQNVTLSCEQNLNHDAMYWYRQDPGQGLRLIYYSQIVNDFQKGDIAEGYSVSREKKESFPLTVTSAQKNPTAFYLCASSFGTLSTPNTEAFFGQGTRLTVV.